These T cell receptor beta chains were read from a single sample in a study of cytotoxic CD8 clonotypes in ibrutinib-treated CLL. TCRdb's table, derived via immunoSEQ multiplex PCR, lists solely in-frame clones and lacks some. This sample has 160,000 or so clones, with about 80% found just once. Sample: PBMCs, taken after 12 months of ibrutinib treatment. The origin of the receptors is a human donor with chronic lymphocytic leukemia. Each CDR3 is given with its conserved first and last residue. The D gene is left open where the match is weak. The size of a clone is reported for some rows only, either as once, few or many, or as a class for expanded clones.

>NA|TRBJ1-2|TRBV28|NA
CASWVPEGYTF
TGTGCCAGCTGGGTACCTGAGGGCTACACCTTC
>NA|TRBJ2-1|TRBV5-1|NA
CASSVLSSTNEQFF
TGCGCCAGCAGCGTCCTCTCTAGCACCAATGAGCAGTTCTTC
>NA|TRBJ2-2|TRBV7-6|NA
CASSHPGLGELFF
TGTGCCAGCAGCCACCCTGGTCTCGGGGAGCTGTTTTTT
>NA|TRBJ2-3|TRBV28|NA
CASISAITDTQYF
TGTGCCAGCATCTCGGCGATTACAGATACGCAGTATTTT
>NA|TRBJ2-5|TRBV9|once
CASSVDQVQETQYF
TGTGCCAGCAGCGTAGATCAGGTCCAAGAGACCCAGTACTTC
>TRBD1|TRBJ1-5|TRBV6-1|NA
CASRQTGGNQPQHF
TGTGCCAGCAGACAGACAGGGGGCAATCAGCCCCAGCATTTT
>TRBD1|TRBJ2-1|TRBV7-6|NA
CASSSDRGNEQFF
TGTGCCAGCAGCAGCGACAGGGGCAATGAGCAGTTCTTC
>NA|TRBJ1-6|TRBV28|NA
CASLGLFDSPLHF
TGTGCCAGCCTTGGACTCTTTGATTCACCCCTCCACTTT
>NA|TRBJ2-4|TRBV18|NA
CASSPQTVAKNIQYF
TGTGCCAGCTCACCTCAGACAGTAGCCAAAAACATTCAGTACTTC
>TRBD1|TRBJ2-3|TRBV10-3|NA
CAISGTGGRGTDTQYF
TGTGCCATCAGTGGTACAGGGGGCAGGGGCACAGATACGCAGTATTTT
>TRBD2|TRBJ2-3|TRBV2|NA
CASSESAGGTDTQYF
TGTGCCAGCAGTGAGTCAGCGGGAGGCACAGATACGCAGTATTTT
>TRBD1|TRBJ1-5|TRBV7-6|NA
CASSQGQAPNQPQHF
TGTGCCAGCAGTCAGGGACAGGCCCCGAATCAGCCCCAGCATTTT
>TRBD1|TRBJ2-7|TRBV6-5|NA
CASKRGQGYEQYF
TGTGCCAGCAAACGGGGACAGGGCTACGAGCAGTACTTC
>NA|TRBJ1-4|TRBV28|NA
CASSLSGSGGKLFF
TGTGCCAGCAGTTTATCAGGGTCGGGGGGAAAACTGTTTTTT
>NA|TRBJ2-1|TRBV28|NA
CASKGGGVWYNEQFF
TGTGCCAGCAAAGGGGGGGGAGTGTGGTACAATGAGCAGTTCTTC
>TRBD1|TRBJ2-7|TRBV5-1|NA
CASSLGTGRGEQYF
TGCGCCAGCAGCTTGGGGACAGGGCGAGGCGAGCAGTACTTC
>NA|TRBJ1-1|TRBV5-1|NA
CASSRGAVAFF
TGCGCCAGCAGCAGGGGGGCTGTGGCTTTCTTT
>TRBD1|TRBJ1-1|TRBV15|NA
CATQGQMNTEAFF
TGTGCCACCCAGGGACAGATGAACACTGAAGCTTTCTTT
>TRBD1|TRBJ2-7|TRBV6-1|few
CASKLDRGQGEQYF
TGTGCCAGCAAACTCGACAGGGGGCAAGGCGAGCAGTACTTC
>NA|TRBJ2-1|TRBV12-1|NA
CASSFFRDWREISYNEQFF
TGTGCCAGCAGCTTTTTTCGGGATTGGCGGGAGATTTCCTACAATGAGCAGTTCTTC
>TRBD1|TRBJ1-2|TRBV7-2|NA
CASTPRTGGGGGYTF
TGTGCCAGCACCCCTCGGACAGGGGGTGGTGGTGGCTACACCTTC
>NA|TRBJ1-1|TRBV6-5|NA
CASSYSNLNTEAFF
TGTGCCAGCAGTTACTCGAATTTAAACACTGAAGCTTTCTTT
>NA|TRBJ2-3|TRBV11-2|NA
CASSLHLQTTSTDTQYF
TGTGCCAGCAGCTTACACCTGCAGACTACTAGCACAGATACGCAGTATTTT
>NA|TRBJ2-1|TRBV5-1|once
CASSLLASEYNEQFF
TGCGCCAGCAGCTTGTTGGCTAGCGAGTACAATGAGCAGTTCTTC
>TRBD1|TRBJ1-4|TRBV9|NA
CASSVSPKDRFNEKLFF
TGTGCCAGCAGCGTATCCCCTAAGGACAGGTTTAATGAAAAACTGTTTTTT
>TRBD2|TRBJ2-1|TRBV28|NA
CASRGGRAPNEQFF
TGTGCCAGCAGGGGCGGGAGGGCCCCCAATGAGCAGTTCTTC
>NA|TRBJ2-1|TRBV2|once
CATRRVQYNEQFF
TGTGCCACTAGGAGGGTACAGTATAATGAGCAGTTCTTC
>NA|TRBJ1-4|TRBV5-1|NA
CASSWTTGQPGVELFF
TGCGCCAGCAGCTGGACTACAGGGCAGCCGGGGGTAGAACTGTTTTTT
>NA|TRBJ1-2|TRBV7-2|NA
CASSSYRAGYGYTF
TGTGCCAGCAGCTCCTACCGAGCGGGGTATGGCTACACCTTC
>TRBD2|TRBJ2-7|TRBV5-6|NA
CASSLWLAGGVWQYF
TGTGCCAGCAGCTTGTGGCTAGCGGGGGGGGTGTGGCAGTACTTC
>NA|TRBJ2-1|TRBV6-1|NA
CASSGLSGNEQFF
TGTGCCAGCAGTGGGCTGAGCGGGAATGAGCAGTTCTTC